The 23 T cell receptor beta chains below come from one sample, sequenced in a study of shared clonotypes between healthy human individuals. The method was immunoSEQ multiplex PCR; TCRdb's version includes in-frame clones alone and lacks a portion of them. The sample carries roughly 2,500,000 clones, 93% recorded once. The specimen was naive CD4+ T cells from PBMCs. This sample's subset: CD45RA+ positively selected. The receptors derive from a man younger than 35 in good health. Some clones in this sample may be carry-over from other donors' samples.

This clone was seen a single time. The J gene is TRBJ2-7, the V gene TRBV5-1; the D gene is possibly TRBD1 (6 bases). The germline CDR1 and CDR2 sequences are SGHRS and YFSETQ. The CDR3 totals 15 residues. The V gene lost 4 bases and the J gene lost 4 bases, with 18 bases spanning the gap. CDR3 region: CASSRLIGTQYEQYF. CDR3 bases: TGCGCCAGCAGCAGACTTATTGGGACACAATACGAGCAGTACTTC.

V is TRBV27 and J is TRBJ1-1; 12 bases match TRBD1. The V gene end was trimmed by 6 bases and the J gene end by 2 bases; junction bases not matched to a gene: 7. The germline CDR1 and CDR2 sequences are MNHEY and SMNVEV (reference sequence). CDR3 length equals 16 residues. The CDR3 nucleotides read TGTGCCAGCAGCCCCTGGGACAGGGGGCGAAACACTGAAGCTTTCTTT. Residues: CASSPWDRGRNTEAFF.

This clone was detected only a few times. The chain links TRBV9 to TRBJ1-5; a weak D match, TRBD1 (5 bases). Germline assignment: CDR1 SGDLS and CDR2 YYNGEE. The CDR3 has 14 amino acids. Trimming removed 3 bases at V and 2 bases at J, with 9 bases between. The CDR3 reads CASSGGAGNQPQHF. The CDR3 nucleotides are TGTGCCAGCAGCGGTGGGGCGGGCAATCAGCCCCAGCATTTT.

Note on this clone: Different DNA sequences within this sample yield the same CDR3. The J gene is TRBJ2-1, the V gene TRBV5-4; D possibly uses TRBD1 or TRBD2 (6 bases each). Between the trimmed V and J ends, which lost 3 bases and 0 bases, there was a span of 13 bases. Germline V gene data show CDR1 as SGHNT and CDR2 as YYREEE (reference sequence). The CDR3 has 16 amino acids. The CDR3 DNA reads as TGTGCCAGCAGCTCCGGGGGCGGGATCTCCTACAATGAGCAGTTCTTC. It specifies CASSSGGGISYNEQFF.

The rearrangement joins TRBV7-9 to TRBJ2-5; D gene unclear. Trimming removed 3 bases from V and 2 bases from J, with 13 bases in between. The CDR3 consists of 15 residues. Germline CDR1 SEHNR, CDR2 FQNEAQ (reference sequence). In DNA form, the CDR3 reads TGTGCCAGCAGCTTCCTCGACTGGGGTCAAGAGACCCAGTACTTC. Encoded protein: CASSFLDWGQETQYF. The full variable domain, in which reference TRBV7-9 and TRBJ2-5 provide the parts outside the CDR3, is DTGVSQNPRHKITKRGQNVTFRCDPISEHNRLYWYRQTLGQGPEFLTYFQNEAQLEKSRLLSDRFSAERPKGSFSTLEIQRTEQGDSAMYLCASSFLDWGQETQYFGPGTRLLVL.

The chain uses TRBV9 and TRBJ2-5; D gene ambiguous. V lost 3 bases and J lost 2, with 17 bases in between. Per germline, CDR1 SGDLS and CDR2 YYNGEE. The CDR3 covers 16 residues. The CDR3 DNA follows: TGTGCCAGCAGCGACCCCCCTGGGCGGCGGCAAGAGACCCAGTACTTC. Residues: CASSDPPGRRQETQYF. The full variable domain, in which reference TRBV9 and TRBJ2-5 provide the parts outside the CDR3, is DSGVTQTPKHLITATGQRVTLRCSPRSGDLSVYWYQQSLDQGLQFLIQYYNGEERAKGNILERFSAQQFPDLHSELNLSSLELGDSALYFCASSDPPGRRQETQYFGPGTRLLVL.

This sequence joins TRBV5-4 and TRBJ1-6, with D unresolved. Trimming cost V 0 bases and J 6 bases, with 10 bases left between them. The germline gives CDR1 SGHNT, CDR2 YYREEE (reference sequence). The CDR3 has 15 residues. The CDR3 loop reads CASSLGSGTNSPLHF. In DNA form, the CDR3 reads TGTGCCAGCAGCTTGGGGTCAGGAACTAATTCACCCCTCCACTTT.

CDR3 DNA sequence: TGTGCCACCAGCAGAGATCCCCCTCCCCGCTCCTACGAGCAGTACTTC. This encodes CATSRDPPPRSYEQYF. The chain uses TRBV15 and TRBJ2-7; the D is unclear. Germline CDR1 and CDR2: LNHNV and YYDKDF (reference sequence). V shed 0 bases and J shed 0 bases, with 12 bases lying between them. The CDR3 has 16 residues.

V and J are TRBV7-8 and TRBJ2-7, with 7 bases that match TRBD1. V lost 6 bases to trimming and J lost 7 bases; unmatched junction nucleotides: 12. CDR3 length equals 14 residues. CDR1 and CDR2 (germline): SGHVS, FQNEAQ. This CDR3 reads CASRPYRGSGEQYF. The DNA of the CDR3 is TGTGCCAGCAGGCCATACAGGGGCTCGGGAGAGCAGTACTTC.

V gene TRBV14 combines with J gene TRBJ2-3; 8 bases line up with TRBD1. In germline, CDR1 is SGHDN, CDR2 FVKESK. Germline trimming cut 5 bases from V and 2 bases from J; bases unmatched to any gene: 6. The CDR3 runs 15 residues. The DNA for the CDR3 is TGTGCCAGCAGCTTCGGACAGGGCCCCACAGATACGCAGTATTTT. It codes for CASSFGQGPTDTQYF.

V gene TRBV29-1 combines with J gene TRBJ1-1; 8 positions agree with TRBD1. The CDR3 runs to 13 residues. From germline, CDR1 is SQVTM and CDR2 ANQGSEA. V lost 2 bases and J lost 11; bases outside the gene matches: 10. The CDR3 DNA follows: TGCAGCGTTGAATCGCAGGGGGCGACGAGGGCTTTCTTT. This sequence encodes CSVESQGATRAFF.

Concerning this clone: Other DNA sequences within the sample encode an identical CDR3. The rearrangement joins TRBV7-9 to TRBJ2-6; no clear D gene. Germline values: CDR1 SEHNR, CDR2 FQNEAQ (reference sequence). The CDR3 sequence is 12 residues long. The V end was cut by 4 bases, the J end by 2 bases, with 0 bases between. The CDR3 sequence: CASSSGANVLTF. In nucleotides, the CDR3 is TGTGCCAGCAGCTCTGGGGCCAACGTCCTGACTTTC.

This chain uses TRBV7-2 with TRBJ2-2; TRBD2 matches 10 bases. CDR3 length: 16 residues. V lost 1 base to trimming and J lost 5 bases; unmatched junction nucleotides: 4. The germline CDR1 and CDR2 sequences are SGHTA and FQGNSA. CDR3 loop: CASSLVASGRTGELFF. The CDR3 DNA is TGTGCCAGCAGCTTAGTGGCTAGCGGGAGAACCGGGGAGCTGTTTTTT.

The chain links TRBV28 to TRBJ1-6; D is ambiguous. V was pared by 2 bases and J by 8 bases, with 7 bases between. Germline CDR1 is MDHEN and CDR2 is SYDVKM. This CDR3 region has 13 residues. CDR3: CASSLNRHSPLHF. CDR3 coding DNA: TGTGCCAGCAGTTTAAATCGTCATTCACCCCTCCACTTT.

As regards this clone: The sample carries other DNA sequences with the same CDR3. The V and J genes are TRBV18 and TRBJ2-7; TRBD2 matches at 14 bases. CDR3 size: 16 residues. Germline CDR1 reads KGHSH; CDR2 reads LQKENI. V dropped 0 bases and J dropped 2; count of bases not matched to a gene: 0. Written as DNA, the CDR3 is TGTGCCAGCTCACCACCGACTAGCGGGAGGGCCTACGAGCAGTACTTC. The encoded protein is CASSPPTSGRAYEQYF. The entire variable domain, with the rest obtained from reference TRBV18 and TRBJ2-7, is as follows: NAGVMQNPRHLVRRRGQEARLRCSPMKGHSHVYWYRQLPEEGLKFMVYLQKENIIDESGMPKERFSAEFPKEGPSILRIQQVVRGDSAAYFCASSPPTSGRAYEQYFGPGTRLTVT.

This chain joins TRBV27 and TRBJ1-1; 8 bases map to TRBD1. The V segment lost 4 bases and the J segment 4 bases; nucleotides outside the gene matches: 2. The CDR3 loop spans 13 amino acids. Germline CDR1 MNHEY, CDR2 SMNVEV (reference sequence). CDR3 region: CASSSTGGTEAFF. DNA for the CDR3: TGTGCCAGCAGTTCAACAGGGGGCACTGAAGCTTTCTTT.

As to this clone: The same CDR3 also results from other DNA sequences found in this sample. The chain employs TRBV30 and TRBJ1-1, with 7 nucleotides matching TRBD1. With V trimmed by 5 bases and J by 0 bases, 3 bases remained unmatched. This CDR3 has 13 amino acids. From germline, CDR1 is GTSNPN and CDR2 SVGIG (reference sequence). CDR3 amino acids: CAWSQGMNTEAFF. The CDR3 DNA sequence: TGTGCCTGGTCACAGGGGATGAACACTGAAGCTTTCTTT.

This sequence joins TRBV10-3 and TRBJ1-1, with TRBD1 identical over 9 bases. In germline, CDR1 is ENHRY, CDR2 SYGVKD. This CDR3 is built from 14 residues. V trimming: 6 bases; J trimming: 3 bases; junction bases outside the gene matches: 5. CDR3 bases: TGTGCCATCAGGATACAGGGGGCTGACACTGAAGCTTTCTTT. The encoded protein is CAIRIQGADTEAFF.

This chain connects TRBV19 to TRBJ2-5; D possibly corresponds to TRBD2 (6 bases). Between the trimmed V and J ends, which lost 3 bases and 3 bases, there was a span of 11 bases. Germline loops: CDR1 LNHDA, CDR2 SQIVND (reference sequence). The CDR3 has 14 amino acids. CDR3 in amino acids: CASSMWDSKETQYF. The CDR3 bases are TGTGCCAGTAGTATGTGGGACTCAAAAGAGACCCAGTACTTC. The full variable domain, with the rest looked up from reference TRBV19 and TRBJ2-5, is DGGITQSPKYLFRKEGQNVTLSCEQNLNHDAMYWYRQDPGQGLRLIYYSQIVNDFQKGDIAEGYSVSREKKESFPLTVTSAQKNPTAFYLCASSMWDSKETQYFGPGTRLLVL.

This chain joins TRBV25-1 and TRBJ1-1; 9 nucleotides agree with TRBD1. Losses at the gene ends were 3 bases for V and 4 bases for J; bases not matched to a gene: 6. This CDR3 is built from 15 residues. Germline CDR1 is MGHDK and CDR2 is SYGVNS. This CDR3 reads CASSDAGTGRTEAFF. DNA for the CDR3: TGTGCCAGCAGTGACGCAGGGACAGGGCGCACTGAAGCTTTCTTT.

This clone was seen only once. The gene calls are TRBV28 and TRBJ2-3; tentative D call: TRBD2 (7 bases). The CDR3 extends over 15 amino acids. Trimming pared 2 bases from V and 8 bases from J, leaving 17 bases between. Germline V gene lookup returns CDR1 MDHEN and CDR2 SYDVKM. DNA for the CDR3: TGTGCCAGCAGTTTAGGAGGGGGGAGGGCAGGTACGCAGTATTTT. Translation gives CASSLGGGRAGTQYF. The full variable domain, rest sourced from reference TRBV28 and TRBJ2-3, is DVKVTQSSRYLVKRTGEKVFLECVQDMDHENMFWYRQDPGLGLRLIYFSYDVKMKEKGDIPEGYSVSREKKERFSLILESASTNQTSMYLCASSLGGGRAGTQYFGPGTRLTVL.

This clone was seen just once. The CDR3 DNA reads TGTGCCAGCAGCTCGGGACGGGTGTCCGGGGAGCTGTTTTTT. This encodes CASSSGRVSGELFF. The rearrangement uses TRBV11-3 and TRBJ2-2; possibly TRBD1 or TRBD2 for D (5 bases each). The germline V gene has CDR1 SGHNT and CDR2 YENEEA. V dropped 4 bases and J dropped 6 bases, with 12 bases sitting between them. The CDR3 totals 14 residues.

The chain links TRBV21-1 to TRBJ2-7. TRBV21-1 is a listed pseudogene. The CDR3 sequence is 15 residues long. The CDR3 spells CASSKIRGRPYEQYF. The DNA for the CDR3 is TGTGCCAGCAGCAAAATTCGGGGCAGGCCCTACGAGCAGTACTTC.